Shown below are 16 T cell receptor beta chains from a single sample sequenced in a study of cytomegalovirus exposure and HLA in healthy donors. The PCR made use of 60 Vbeta and 13 Jbeta primers. Clones were read by immunoSEQ multiplex PCR, and TCRdb kept only the in-frame ones, dropping some. The table includes approximately 79,000 clones, around four fifths detected once. Material: PBMCs. The source is a boy aged 5 to 17 in good health and CMV-seronegative.

The chain carries TRBV4-3 and TRBJ2-2; D is undetermined. The length of the CDR3 is 14 residues. CDR1 and CDR2 (germline): LGHNA, YSLEER. Trimming removed 0 bases from V and 7 bases from J, with 9 bases in between. CDR3 region: CASSQDRLSGELFF. The CDR3 DNA reads as TGCGCCAGCAGCCAAGATCGTCTTAGCGGGGAGCTGTTTTTT.

This clone was seen a few times. The V call is TRBV6-5, the J call TRBJ1-5; a weak D match, TRBD1 (6 bases). The CDR3 has 14 amino acids. V dropped 2 bases and J dropped 4 bases, with 9 bases sitting between them. The germline V gene encodes CDR1 MNHEY and CDR2 SVGAGI. This CDR3 reads CASSYRGGNQPQHF. The CDR3 DNA sequence: TGTGCCAGCAGTTACAGGGGGGGAAATCAGCCCCAGCATTTT.

The rearrangement uses TRBV28 and TRBJ2-2; a possible D gene is TRBD1 (6 bases). The CDR3 is 14 residues long. Germline V gene data show CDR1 as MDHEN and CDR2 as SYDVKM. V was pared by 5 bases and J by 0 bases, with 7 bases between. CDR3 loop: CASSGQTNTGELFF. CDR3 coding DNA: TGTGCCAGCAGTGGACAGACGAACACCGGGGAGCTGTTTTTT.

Regarding this clone: At one end, the junction sequence differs from germline, possibly due to a read error. The chain combines TRBV29-1 with TRBJ1-1; the match to TRBD1 covers 8 bases. Germline V gene sequence: CDR1 SQVTM, CDR2 ANQGSEA. CDR3 size: 15 residues. The CDR3 DNA sequence: TGCGGCGTTGAAGGGTGGCAGGGGGCAGGGGATGAAGCTTTCTTT. Translated, it gives CGVEGWQGAGDEAFF.

The V call is TRBV7-2, the J call TRBJ2-7; D is unresolved. V was pared by 5 bases and J by 6 bases, with 8 bases between. Looked up from germline, CDR1 is SGHTA and CDR2 is FQGNSA. The CDR3 spans 11 residues. CDR3 protein: CASSGFGEQYF. The CDR3 nucleotides read TGTGCCAGCAGCGGTTTCGGCGAGCAGTACTTC.

Worth noting for this clone: An end of the junction differs from the germline gene, which may be a read error. The rearrangement joins TRBV7-7 to TRBJ2-7; 8 bases align to TRBD1. CDR1 SSHAT and CDR2 FNYEAQ come from the germline V gene (reference sequence). The CDR3 sequence is 13 residues long. CDR3 protein: CASSSVQGDEQYF. CDR3 sequence (DNA): TGTGCTAGCAGCTCCGTACAGGGGGACGAGCAGTACTTC. The whole variable domain, remainder taken from reference TRBV7-7 and TRBJ2-7, is GAGVSQSPRYKVTKRGQDVTLRCDPISSHATLYWYQQALGQGPEFLTYFNYEAQPDKSGLPSDRFSAERPEGSISTLTIQRTEQRDSAMYRCASSSVQGDEQYFGPGTRLTVT.

The chain uses TRBV4-3 and TRBJ2-7; D possibly corresponds to TRBD1 (5 bases). This CDR3 has 14 amino acids. The germline CDR1 and CDR2 sequences are LGHNA and YSLEER. The ends were cut back, 0 bases at V and 2 bases at J, with 8 bases in the middle. CDR3 amino acids: CASSQEAGTYEQYF. The CDR3 nucleotides are TGCGCCAGCAGCCAAGAGGCAGGGACCTACGAGCAGTACTTC.

CDR3 nucleotides: TGCGCCAGCAGCGAGGACAGTTACAATGAGCAGTTCTTC. Amino acid sequence: CASSEDSYNEQFF. The rearrangement uses TRBV10-1 and TRBJ2-1; D possibly corresponds to TRBD1 (6 bases). V was pared by 6 bases and J by 4 bases, with 10 bases between. CDR1 is WNHNN and CDR2 is SYGVQD in the germline V gene (reference sequence). CDR3 length equals 13 residues.

The chain has TRBV7-2 and TRBJ1-1; D is uncertain. V dropped 0 bases and J dropped 0 bases, with 8 bases sitting between them. In germline, CDR1 is SGHTA, CDR2 FQGNSA. The CDR3 length is 15 residues. CDR3: CASSLAGNLNTEAFF. The CDR3 coding sequence is TGTGCCAGCAGCTTAGCGGGCAACCTGAACACTGAAGCTTTCTTT.

The chain joins TRBV15 to TRBJ1-5, with a possible D match to TRBD1 (6 bases). This CDR3 comprises 14 residues. Trimming took off 1 base at V and 2 bases at J, with 6 bases between the two ends. Germline CDR1 LNHNV, CDR2 YYDKDF (reference sequence). The CDR3 loop reads CATSRGQGNQPQHF. CDR3 in DNA: TGTGCCACCAGCAGAGGACAGGGCAATCAGCCCCAGCATTTT.

This rearrangement joins TRBV30 to TRBJ2-3; 15 nucleotides line up with TRBD2. The CDR3 spans 16 residues. Germline CDR1 GTSNPN, CDR2 SVGIG (reference sequence). With V trimmed by 2 bases and J by 6 bases, 6 bases remained unmatched. The CDR3 is CAWSKGTSGRRDTQYF. As DNA, the CDR3 is TGTGCCTGGAGTAAGGGGACTAGCGGGAGGCGGGATACGCAGTATTTT.

This clone was observed once. The chain joins TRBV11-2 to TRBJ2-1, with D unresolved. V was trimmed by 6 bases and J by 4 bases, leaving 4 bases between them. The CDR3 is 11 amino acids. CDR1 and CDR2 from the germline V gene are SGHAT and FQNNGV. As DNA, the CDR3 is TGTGCCAGCAGACAGTACAATGAGCAGTTCTTC. Translated, it gives CASRQYNEQFF. Together with reference TRBV11-2 and TRBJ2-1, the CDR3 gives the full variable domain: EAGVAQSPRYKIIEKRQSVAFWCNPISGHATLYWYQQILGQGPKLLIQFQNNGVVDDSQLPKDRFSAERLKGVDSTLKIQPAKLEDSAVYLCASRQYNEQFFGPGTRLTVL.

Remarks on this clone: The same CDR3 arises from other DNA sequences in this sample as well. The chain combines TRBV4-1 with TRBJ2-7; 7 bases are a match to TRBD2. CDR1 and CDR2 from the germline V gene are MGHRA and YSYEKL. J lost 2 bases, V lost 0 bases, and 7 bases had no gene match. CDR3 length equals 16 residues. This chain's CDR3 is CASSQERGGPPYEQYF. CDR3 nucleotide sequence: TGCGCCAGCAGCCAAGAAAGGGGAGGGCCCCCCTACGAGCAGTACTTC.

A single count supports this clone. This sequence joins TRBV19 and TRBJ2-3; 10 nucleotides match TRBD1. This CDR3 has 13 residues. Losses at the gene ends were 5 bases for V and 14 bases for J; bases not matched to a gene: 10. Germline V gene data show CDR1 as LNHDA and CDR2 as SQIVND (reference sequence). The DNA of the CDR3 is TGTGCCAGTAGTCCCCCTGGGACAGGGGCTATGTATTTT. This gives the protein CASSPPGTGAMYF.

The genes are TRBV7-6 and TRBJ2-7, with TRBD1 matching 9 bases. The CDR3 length is 14 residues. V was clipped by 5 bases and J by 5 bases; unmatched bases: 7. Looked up from germline, CDR1 is SGHVS and CDR2 is FNYEAQ. CDR3 nucleotides: TGTGCCAGCAGCCCGGGACAGGGAAATAACGAGCAGTACTTC. Translating it yields CASSPGQGNNEQYF.

This clone was seen only a few times. The J gene is TRBJ1-2, the V gene TRBV6-4; D gene ambiguous. Looked up from germline, CDR1 is MRHNA and CDR2 is SNTAGT. Trimming took 4 bases from V and 4 from J, leaving 13 bases between them. The CDR3 consists of 14 residues. This CDR3 reads CASSAETTSYGYTF. Written as DNA, the CDR3 is TGTGCCAGCAGTGCCGAAACAACTAGCTATGGCTACACCTTC.